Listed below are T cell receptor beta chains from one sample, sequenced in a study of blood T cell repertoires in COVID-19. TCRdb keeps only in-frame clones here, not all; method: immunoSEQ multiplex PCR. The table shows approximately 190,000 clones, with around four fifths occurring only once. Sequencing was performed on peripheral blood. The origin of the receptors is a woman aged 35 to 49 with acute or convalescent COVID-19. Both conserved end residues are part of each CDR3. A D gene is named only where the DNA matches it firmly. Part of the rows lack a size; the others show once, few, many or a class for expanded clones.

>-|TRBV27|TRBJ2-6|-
TGTGCCAGCAGTAGTACGAGCTCTGGGGCCAACGTCCTGACTTTC
CASSSTSSGANVLTF
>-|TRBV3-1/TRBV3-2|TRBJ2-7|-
TGTGCCAGCAGCCTTTCCGTTACAGGGTACGAGCAGTACTTC
CASSLSVTGYEQYF
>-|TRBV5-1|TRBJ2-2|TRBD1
TGCGCCAGCAGCCTTGGACAGGGCCTAGGAGGCGGGGAGCTGTTTTTT
CASSLGQGLGGGELFF
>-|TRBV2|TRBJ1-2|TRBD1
TGTGCCAGCAGTGAAACAGGGGTCGGCGGCTACACCTTC
CASSETGVGGYTF
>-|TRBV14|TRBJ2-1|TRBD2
TGTGCCAGTATGTTCCCGGGACTAGAGGATGAGCAGTTCTTC
CASMFPGLEDEQFF
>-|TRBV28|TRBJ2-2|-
TGTGCCAGCAGTTTATTAACCCTCGGCAGGGTGAACACCGGGGAGCTGTTTTTT
CASSLLTLGRVNTGELFF
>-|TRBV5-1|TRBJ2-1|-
TGCGCCAGCACCGACCCGGGCTACAATGAGCAGTTCTTC
CASTDPGYNEQFF
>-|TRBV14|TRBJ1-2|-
TGTGCCAGCAGCCCTCGGTCCGGTAACTATGGCTACACCTTC
CASSPRSGNYGYTF
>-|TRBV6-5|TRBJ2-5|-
TGTGCCAGCAGCCCATTTCACCAAGAGACCCAGTACTTC
CASSPFHQETQYF
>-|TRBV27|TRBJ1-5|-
TGTGCCAGCAGTCAATCGCGCTATTACGTTCAGCCCCAGCATTTT
CASSQSRYYVQPQHF
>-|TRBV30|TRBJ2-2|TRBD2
TGTGCCTGGAGACGAGCGGGAAGCACCGGGGAGCTGTTTTTT
CAWRRAGSTGELFF
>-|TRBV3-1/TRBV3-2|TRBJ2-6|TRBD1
TGTGCCAGCAGCCCGACACCGGGACAGCAATTTTCTGGGGCCAACGTCCTGACTTTC
CASSPTPGQQFSGANVLTF
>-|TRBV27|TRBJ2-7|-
TGTGCCAGCAGTTCGTGGGGGCAGTACGAGCAGTACTTC
CASSSWGQYEQYF
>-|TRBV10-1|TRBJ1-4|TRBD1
TGCGCCGCTTTGAACAGGGGGAAAGAAAAACTGTTTTTT
CAALNRGKEKLFF
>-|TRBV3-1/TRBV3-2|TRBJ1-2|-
TGTGCCAGCAGCCAAGGCACAGGGAGATACTATGGCTACACCTTC
CASSQGTGRYYGYTF
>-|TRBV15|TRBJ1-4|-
TGTGCCACCAGCAGAGACAGGGAATTGGGGGAAAAACTGTTTTTT
CATSRDRELGEKLFF
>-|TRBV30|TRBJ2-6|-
TGTGCCTGGGTGGGCGGGGGCACCGGGGCCAACGTCCTGACTTTC
CAWVGGGTGANVLTF
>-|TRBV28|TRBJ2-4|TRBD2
TGTGCCAGCAGTCCCCGGACTAGCGGGAGCTCCGTATACTTC
CASSPRTSGSSVYF
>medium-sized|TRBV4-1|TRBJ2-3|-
TGCGCCAGCAGCCAAGATTTTAACACAGATACGCAGTATTTT
CASSQDFNTDTQYF
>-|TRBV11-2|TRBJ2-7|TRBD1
TGTGCCAGTCGGGGGACAGGGAGGATTTACTCCTACGAGCAGTACTTC
CASRGTGRIYSYEQYF
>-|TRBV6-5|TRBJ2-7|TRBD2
TGTGCCAGCAGCAATAGCGGGGGAAGCTCCTACGAGCAGTACTTC
CASSNSGGSSYEQYF
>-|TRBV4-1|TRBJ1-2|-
TGCGCCAGCAGCCAAGTCAGGGACTATGGCTACACCTTC
CASSQVRDYGYTF
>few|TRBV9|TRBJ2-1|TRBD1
TGTGCCAGCAGCCCGACAGGGGGCCACAATGAGCAGTTCTTC
CASSPTGGHNEQFF
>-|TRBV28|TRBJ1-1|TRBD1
TGTGCCAGCAGTCCGGATAGGGGGCGGATGAACACTGAAGCTTTCTTT
CASSPDRGRMNTEAFF
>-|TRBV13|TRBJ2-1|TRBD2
TGTGCCAGCAGCTTAGGAGCGGGGAGGAATTACAATGAGCAGTTCTTC
CASSLGAGRNYNEQFF
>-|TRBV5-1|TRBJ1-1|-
TGCGCCAGCGGCGAACAGGGGAACACTGAAGCTTTCTTT
CASGEQGNTEAFF
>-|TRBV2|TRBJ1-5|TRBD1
TGTGCCGTCCGAGACAGGGAGGATCAGCCCCAGCATTTT
CAVRDREDQPQHF
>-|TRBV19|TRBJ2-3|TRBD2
TGTGCCAGTAGTATAGAGGCTAGCGGGAGGTGGGATACGCAGTATTTT
CASSIEASGRWDTQYF
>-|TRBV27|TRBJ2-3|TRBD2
TGTGCCAGCAGTTTATACTCCGGGACTACGGTTTTGAATACGCAGTATTTT
CASSLYSGTTVLNTQYF
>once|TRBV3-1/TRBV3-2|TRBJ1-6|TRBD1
TGTGCCACCAGGCCGGGACAGGCCTATAATTCACCCCTCCACTTT
CATRPGQAYNSPLHF
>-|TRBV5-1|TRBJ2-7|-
TGCGCCAGCAGCCCCATGGGGGGGCCGGACGAGCAGTACTTC
CASSPMGGPDEQYF
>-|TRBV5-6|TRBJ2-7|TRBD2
TGTGCCAGCAGCCGGTTTAGCGGGACTTACTACGAGCAGTACTTC
CASSRFSGTYYEQYF
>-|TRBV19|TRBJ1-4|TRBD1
TGTGCCAGTACGGGTGACAGGGAGAATGAAAAACTGTTTTTT
CASTGDRENEKLFF
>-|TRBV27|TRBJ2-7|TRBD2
TGTGCCAGCAGTCCAATTCTTAGCGGGAGAATGACTCAGGGCGAGTACTTC
CASSPILSGRMTQGEYF
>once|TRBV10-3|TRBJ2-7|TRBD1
TGTGCCATCAGACGCACCGGGACAGGGGCAGGATACGAGCAGTACTTC
CAIRRTGTGAGYEQYF
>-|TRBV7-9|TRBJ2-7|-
TGTGCCAGCAGCTTAGCGTGGGGGCAGCCCTACGAGCAGTACTTC
CASSLAWGQPYEQYF
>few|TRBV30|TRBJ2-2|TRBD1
TGTGCCTGGAGATTTCAGACAGGGGTTGGCGGGGAGCTGTTTTTT
CAWRFQTGVGGELFF
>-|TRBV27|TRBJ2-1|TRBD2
TGTGCCAGCAGTTCGCGGGGGGCCTCCTACAATGAGCAGTTCTTC
CASSSRGASYNEQFF
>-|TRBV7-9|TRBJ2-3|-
TGTGCCAGCAGCTTAGTCAGCCCTTCTGGGCACATCGCCACAGATACGCAGTATTTT
CASSLVSPSGHIATDTQYF
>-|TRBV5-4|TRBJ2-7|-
TGTGCCAGCAGCTTGGACCCTAGCGCAGGGCGAGAGCAGTACTTC
CASSLDPSAGREQYF
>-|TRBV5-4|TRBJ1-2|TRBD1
TGTGCCAGCAGCCCTCAGACAGGGAAGACTCTCGGCACCTTC
CASSPQTGKTLGTF
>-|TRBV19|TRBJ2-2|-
TGTGCCAGTAGTATGACAGGTCACACCGGGGAGCTGTTTTTT
CASSMTGHTGELFF
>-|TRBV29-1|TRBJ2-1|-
TGCAGCGTTGCGGGTTGGATAGCCATCCCAGTATACAATGAGCAGTTCTTC
CSVAGWIAIPVYNEQFF
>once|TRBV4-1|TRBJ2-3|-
TGCGCCAGCAGCCTCAATCCGGGGGATACGCAGTATTTT
CASSLNPGDTQYF
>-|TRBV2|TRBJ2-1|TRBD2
TGTGCCAGCAGTGAACAAACGGGAGGATACAATGAGCAGTTCTTC
CASSEQTGGYNEQFF
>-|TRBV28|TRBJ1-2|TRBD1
TGTGCCACCCAGAGGGTGGGACAGGCTAACTATGGCTACACCTTC
CATQRVGQANYGYTF
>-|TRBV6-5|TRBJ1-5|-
TGTGCCAGCAGTCAACTCCAGGGTAAGTCCCAGCATTTT
CASSQLQGKSQHF
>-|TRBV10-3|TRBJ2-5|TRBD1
TGTGCCATCAGGCCGGACAGGGGCGGGGAGACCCAGTACTTC
CAIRPDRGGETQYF
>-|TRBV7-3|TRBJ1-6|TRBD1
TGTGCCAGCAGCTTACTTCGACAGGGAGACAATTCACCCCTCCACTTT
CASSLLRQGDNSPLHF
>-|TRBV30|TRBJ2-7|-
TGTGCCTGGAGTGTCGAGGCAATCTACGAGCAGTACTTC
CAWSVEAIYEQYF
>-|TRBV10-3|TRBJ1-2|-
TGTGCCATCAGGGCAGGGAACTATGGCTACACCTTC
CAIRAGNYGYTF
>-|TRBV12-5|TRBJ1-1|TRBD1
TGTGCTAGTGGTTTGGTAGGACAGGGAGGGGACACTGAAGCTTTCTTT
CASGLVGQGGDTEAFF
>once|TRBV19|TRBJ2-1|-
TGTGCCAGTGCTACTAGTTTGAATGAGCAGTTCTTC
CASATSLNEQFF
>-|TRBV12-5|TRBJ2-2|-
TGTGCTAGTGGAGGGGGTCGCGCCGGGGAGCTGTTTTTT
CASGGGRAGELFF
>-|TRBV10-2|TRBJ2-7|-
TGCGCCAGCAGTGAGTTCGTTGGGCAGATTTCCTACGAGCAGTACTTC
CASSEFVGQISYEQYF
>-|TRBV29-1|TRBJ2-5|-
TGCAGCGTTAGTCCGGGGTACCAAGAGACCCAGTACTTC
CSVSPGYQETQYF
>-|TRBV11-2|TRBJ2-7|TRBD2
TGTGCCAGCGAGCCCCCAGGGCGGGGGGAGCAGTACTTC
CASEPPGRGEQYF
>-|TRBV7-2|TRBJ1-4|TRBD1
TGTGCCAGCAGCCGCCGACAGGGGGCAGATGAAAAACTGTTTTTT
CASSRRQGADEKLFF